A single sample gave rise to the 18 T cell receptor beta chains below, sequenced in a study of CD8 T cells in Susac syndrome. Random hexamers served to reverse transcribe about 0.45 to 1 ug RNA. TCRdb re-analysed the immunoSEQ multiplex PCR reads in MiXCR, keeping a single row per CDR3 protein. Found here are about 280,000 distinct CDR3 sequences, approximately 84% of them singletons; the top ten hold over 0.09%. The sequencing sample was made of CD8+ T cells from PBMCs. Source of these receptors: a human donor with multiple sclerosis.

The chain recombines TRBV12-3 or TRBV12-4 with TRBJ1-1; 9 nucleotides agree with TRBD1. Trimming cost V 6 bases and J 2 bases; bases outside gene matches: 4. The CDR3 length is 14 residues. The chain's CDR3 is CASSRDRDNTEAFF. The CDR3 bases are TGTGCCAGCAGCCGGGACAGGGACAACACTGAAGCTTTCTTT.

The gene calls are TRBV5-5 and TRBJ1-6, with 9 bases lining up with TRBD1. CDR3 length equals 17 residues. Germline V gene lookup returns CDR1 SGHKS and CDR2 YYEKEE (reference sequence). The V and J ends lost 5 bases and 10 bases, in that order; junction bases with no gene match: 16. The CDR3 region is CASRRTGGANSGSPLHF. The CDR3 bases are TGTGCCAGCAGGAGAACAGGGGGCGCAAATTCTGGATCACCCCTCCACTTT.

The V gene is TRBV2, the J gene TRBJ2-5; D might be TRBD1 (5 bases). This CDR3 is built from 15 residues. CDR1 is SNHLY and CDR2 is FYNNEI in the germline V gene. V shed 1 base and J shed 5 bases, with 14 bases lying between them. CDR3 loop: CASSEGWGLAETQYF. The DNA of the CDR3 is TGTGCCAGCAGTGAAGGTTGGGGCTTGGCTGAGACCCAGTACTTC.

This clonotype was seen just once. The chain recombines TRBV20-1 with TRBJ2-7; weak D call: TRBD2 (6 bases). Germline V gives CDR1 DFQATT, CDR2 SNEGSKA (reference sequence). This CDR3 contains 18 residues. The V and J ends lost 2 bases and 0 bases respectively, with 23 bases between them. CDR3 protein: CSARRSWGENGPSYEQYF. The DNA of the CDR3 is TGCAGTGCTAGACGATCTTGGGGGGAGAACGGACCCTCCTACGAGCAGTACTTC.

The chain joins TRBV19 to TRBJ2-2; 10 nucleotides match TRBD2. Germline CDR1 LNHDA, CDR2 SQIVND (reference sequence). Trimming at V came to 7 bases and at J to 5 bases, leaving 7 bases not matched to a gene. The CDR3 is 15 amino acids. The CDR3 region is CASTGTSEATGELFF. CDR3 sequence (DNA): TGTGCCAGTACCGGGACTAGCGAAGCAACCGGGGAGCTGTTTTTT.

CDR3 amino acids: CASSHQDKMGSPLHF. As DNA, the CDR3 is TGCGCCAGCAGCCACCAAGACAAGATGGGTTCACCCCTCCACTTT. The V and J genes are TRBV4-1 and TRBJ1-6; unclear D gene. Deletions cut 3 bases from V and 9 bases from J, with 15 bases between. CDR3 length: 15 amino acids. Per the germline V gene, CDR1 is MGHRA and CDR2 is YSYEKL.

The chain links TRBV28 to TRBJ2-7; no firm D call. In germline, CDR1 is MDHEN, CDR2 SYDVKM. Trimming left V 3 bases short and J 5 bases short, with 11 bases between. The CDR3 length is 13 residues. The CDR3 reads CASSFSEGNEQYF. The CDR3 DNA reads as TGTGCCAGCAGTTTTTCAGAAGGCAACGAGCAGTACTTC.

The chain joins TRBV10-3 to TRBJ2-7; 9 bases align to TRBD1. V lost 4 bases, J lost 2 bases, and 6 bases stayed unmatched. Germline assignment: CDR1 ENHRY and CDR2 SYGVKD. The CDR3 has 15 amino acids. CDR3 in DNA: TGTGCCATCAGTGCCGGGACAGGGAACCCCTACGAGCAGTACTTC. It encodes CAISAGTGNPYEQYF.

The gene calls are TRBV7-9 and TRBJ2-7; TRBD1 matches 9 bases. Germline V gene data show CDR1 as SEHNR and CDR2 as FQNEAQ (reference sequence). The CDR3 is made up of 14 amino acids. Trimming cost V 4 bases and J 1 base; bases outside gene matches: 2. The CDR3 sequence is CASSWDRASYEQYF. The CDR3 DNA follows: TGTGCCAGCAGCTGGGACAGGGCATCCTACGAGCAGTACTTC.

About this clonotype itself: At one end, the junction sequence differs from germline, possibly due to a read error. The chain uses TRBV6-5 and TRBJ2-5; no definite D call. Germline CDR1 is MNHEY and CDR2 is SVGAGI. CDR3 size: 12 residues. The CDR3 nucleotides read TGTGCCAGCAGTTACTCGACCCAGACCCGGTACTTC. Its translation: CASSYSTQTRYF.

This chain links TRBV6-5 with TRBJ2-5, with TRBD2 matching over 12 bases. The CDR3 loop spans 18 amino acids. J gave up 0 bases and V 0 bases, and 5 bases lay outside the gene matches. Germline CDR1 MNHEY, CDR2 SVGAGI. This CDR3 is CASSYSTSGSLYQETQYF. The CDR3 DNA reads as TGTGCCAGCAGTTACTCGACTAGCGGGAGTTTGTACCAAGAGACCCAGTACTTC.

The chain employs TRBV6-1 and TRBJ1-3; 9 nucleotides align to TRBD1. CDR3 length: 16 amino acids. V was clipped by 8 bases and J by 2 bases; unmatched bases: 10. Germline values: CDR1 MNHNS, CDR2 SASEGT. The CDR3 nucleotides are TGTGCCAGCGGGTGGAACAGGGGGCGACCTGGAAACACCATATATTTT. As protein: CASGWNRGRPGNTIYF.

This chain connects TRBV11-2 to TRBJ1-1, with D unclear. The CDR3 length is 15 residues. Germline CDR1 and CDR2: SGHAT and FQNNGV. V lost 5 bases and J 0 bases, leaving 13 bases between the germline ends. The CDR3 nucleotides read TGTGCCAGCAGCCCAGGATCCGGTGTGAACACTGAAGCTTTCTTT. Residues: CASSPGSGVNTEAFF.

This clonotype has only a few counts. The chain joins TRBV9 to TRBJ2-1, with TRBD1 identical over 8 bases. Trimming cost V 3 bases and J 1 base; bases outside gene matches: 0. Germline V gene data show CDR1 as SGDLS and CDR2 as YYNGEE. The CDR3 has 14 residues. CDR3 DNA: TGTGCCAGCAGCGGACAGGGGTCCTACAATGAGCAGTTCTTC. Its translation is CASSGQGSYNEQFF.

V and J are TRBV6-5 and TRBJ1-4; TRBD1 might be the D (6 bases). This CDR3 spans 11 amino acids. CDR1 is MNHEY and CDR2 is SVGAGI in the germline V gene. The V end lost 4 bases, the J end lost 10 bases, and 7 bases lay between the germline ends. CDR3 amino acids: CASSFRGKLFF. The CDR3 DNA sequence: TGTGCCAGCAGTTTCAGGGGAAAACTGTTTTTT.

This clonotype appeared once. This rearrangement joins TRBV7-8 to TRBJ2-1, with 7 bases fitting TRBD2. The J segment lost 4 bases and the V segment lost 3 bases, leaving 12 bases of the junction unmatched. Germline V gives CDR1 SGHVS, CDR2 FQNEAQ. The CDR3 is 17 amino acids. CDR3 amino acids: CASSLGIGLDGYNEQFF. The CDR3 DNA reads TGTGCCAGCAGCTTGGGGATCGGACTAGACGGGTACAATGAGCAGTTCTTC.

The genes are TRBV4-2 and TRBJ2-3; D is unresolved. Germline CDR1 is LGHNA and CDR2 is YNFKEQ. The CDR3 runs to 15 residues. V was trimmed by 6 bases and J by 6 bases, leaving 19 bases between them. CDR3 sequence reads: CASRPGPSPRDTQYF. In DNA, the CDR3 is TGTGCCAGCAGACCCGGGCCTTCCCCCAGGGATACGCAGTATTTT.

This clonotype was detected only a few times. The V and J genes are TRBV11-2 and TRBJ2-2; D is unclear. The germline CDR1 and CDR2 sequences are SGHAT and FQNNGV. Trimming removed 0 bases from V and 4 bases from J, with 9 bases in between. The CDR3 is 15 residues long. CDR3 DNA sequence: TGTGCCAGCAGCTTAGAGTTGCGGTCCACCGGGGAGCTGTTTTTT. It is translated as CASSLELRSTGELFF.